The sequence of this T cell receptor beta chain was determined in a study of T cell responses to AZD1222 COVID-19 vaccine. Germline V CDR1 and CDR2: MNHEY, SVGAGI. The CDR3 is 15 residues long. Trimming cost V 8 bases and J 0 bases, with 11 bases left between them. For this clone: The antigen is unknown.

Clones were read by immunoSEQ multiplex PCR, and TCRdb kept only the in-frame ones, dropping some. In the table there are about 190,000 clones, 87% of which are singletons. Study conclusions and caveats: Nearly half of spike-specific TCRs reportedly target variant regions that are unmutated in the B.1.351 and B.1.1.7 variants.

The sequence derives from an adult in good health. The sample consisted of peripheral blood, taken on day 0 of MenACWY control vaccination. The rearrangement uses TRBV6-5 and TRBJ2-6, with D possibly being TRBD1 (5 bases). The CDR3 reads CASPKQVSGANVLTF. CDR3 in DNA: TGTGCCAGCCCTAAACAGGTCTCTGGGGCCAACGTCCTGACTTTC.